The 29 T cell receptor beta chains below all came from one sample that was sequenced in a study of T cells in Graves' hyperthyroidism and ophthalmopathy. The TCR beta CDR3 regions underwent amplification using RNA transcripts as the source. Carried out on the TCR CDR3, a first-round RT-PCR used the HTBI primer set. From the multiplex PCR reads, TCRdb called clonotypes with MiXCR, one entry per CDR3 protein. The table lists 750,000 to 900,000 distinct CDR3 sequences, more than 30% of them singletons. The specimen sequenced was blood. The receptors come from a man aged 18 to 30 with Graves' hyperthyroidism.

The CDR3 sequence: CASSELVSPSGNTIYF. The CDR3 DNA reads as TGTGCCAGCAGTGAATTGGTCAGCCCCTCTGGAAACACCATATATTTT. The chain uses TRBV2 and TRBJ1-3; the D is unclear. In germline, CDR1 is SNHLY, CDR2 FYNNEI. The V gene lost 2 bases and the J gene lost 0 bases, with 11 bases spanning the gap. The CDR3 runs to 16 residues. Based on the CDR3 plus reference TRBV2 and TRBJ1-3, the full variable domain is EPEVTQTPSHQVTQMGQEVILRCVPISNHLYFYWYRQILGQKVEFLVSFYNNEISEKSEIFDDQFSVERPDGSNFTLKIRSTKLEDSAMYFCASSELVSPSGNTIYFGEGSWLTVV.

There are a few counts of this clonotype. V gene TRBV12-3 or TRBV12-4 combines with J gene TRBJ1-4; perhaps TRBD1 as D (6 bases). Trimming pared 3 bases from V and 0 bases from J, leaving 11 bases between. This CDR3 is 16 amino acids long. CDR3 sequence (DNA): TGTGCCAGCAGTTTTCTTGAGGGGGCAACTAATGAAAAACTGTTTTTT. It is translated as CASSFLEGATNEKLFF.

The rearrangement uses TRBV5-1 and TRBJ2-7, with a weak D call TRBD1 (6 bases). Germline V gene data show CDR1 as SGHRS and CDR2 as YFSETQ. Between the trimmed V and J ends, which lost 0 bases and 5 bases, there was a span of 12 bases. The CDR3 contains 14 residues. This CDR3 is CASSLAYNRDEQYF. CDR3 DNA sequence: TGCGCCAGCAGCTTGGCCTATAACAGGGACGAGCAGTACTTC. Full variable domain (outside the CDR3, taken from reference TRBV5-1 and TRBJ2-7): KAGVTQTPRYLIKTRGQQVTLSCSPISGHRSVSWYQQTPGQGLQFLFEYFSETQRNKGNFPGRFSGRQFSNSRSEMNVSTLELGDSALYLCASSLAYNRDEQYFGPGTRLTVT.

V and J are TRBV25-1 and TRBJ2-5; D perhaps matches TRBD1 (6 bases). The germline gives CDR1 MGHDK, CDR2 SYGVNS. The CDR3 sequence is 16 residues long. V was cut by 6 bases and J by 1 base, with 18 bases left in between. CDR3 amino acids: CASSPYPTGSQETQYF. Here the CDR3 DNA reads TGTGCCAGCAGCCCCTACCCGACAGGCTCCCAAGAGACCCAGTACTTC.

The rearrangement uses TRBV7-9 and TRBJ2-7, with unresolved D. V lost 11 bases and J 0 bases, leaving 17 bases between the germline ends. CDR1 is SEHNR, CDR2 FQNEAQ, per germline (reference sequence). The CDR3 is 14 amino acids. In DNA, the CDR3 is TGTGCCGGCTCGAACGTTTCGAGCTCCTACGAGCAGTACTTC. Amino acids: CAGSNVSSSYEQYF.

The rearrangement links TRBV20-1 to TRBJ1-2; TRBD1 is a possible D gene (6 bases). Deletions cut 4 bases from V and 7 bases from J, with 10 bases between. The CDR3 is 11 amino acids. Germline CDR1 and CDR2: DFQATT and SNEGSKA (reference sequence). This CDR3 is CSATGARGYTF. CDR3 sequence (DNA): TGCAGTGCTACAGGGGCGCGTGGCTACACCTTC.

Of note for this clonotype: One base away lies a much larger clone, so this may be a sequencing read error. The chain recombines TRBV7-9 with TRBJ2-7; D call uncertain. Germline CDR1 reads SEHNR; CDR2 reads FQNEAQ (reference sequence). V was cut by 6 bases and J by 5 bases, with 17 bases left in between. The CDR3 contains 14 residues. The CDR3 sequence is CASRLELTANEQYF. The CDR3 DNA sequence: TGTGCCAGCAGGTTGGAGCTCACGGCCAACGAGCAGTACTTC. The full variable domain, with the rest looked up from reference TRBV7-9 and TRBJ2-7, is DTGVSQNPRHKITKRGQNVTFRCDPISEHNRLYWYRQTLGQGPEFLTYFQNEAQLEKSRLLSDRFSAERPKGSFSTLEIQRTEQGDSAMYLCASRLELTANEQYFGPGTRLTVT.

This clonotype was seen just once. This chain connects TRBV11-2 to TRBJ2-7; 9 bases agree with TRBD2. CDR3 length equals 16 residues. V lost 0 bases to trimming and J lost 5 bases; unmatched junction nucleotides: 8. Germline values: CDR1 SGHAT, CDR2 FQNNGV. CDR3 in amino acids: CASSLDHLAGRDEQYF. In nucleotides, the CDR3 is TGTGCCAGCAGCTTAGATCACCTAGCGGGAAGAGACGAGCAGTACTTC.

This clonotype has ten or more counts. The chain has TRBV29-1 and TRBJ1-1, with D tentatively TRBD1 (6 bases). CDR1 and CDR2 from the germline V gene are SQVTM and ANQGSEA. V dropped 2 bases and J dropped 0 bases, with 10 bases sitting between them. This CDR3 is 14 amino acids long. The CDR3 loop is CSVESDRLNTEAFF. In nucleotides, the CDR3 is TGCAGCGTTGAAAGCGACAGGCTGAACACTGAAGCTTTCTTT.

This clonotype has at least ten counts. V is TRBV13 and J is TRBJ1-6; D not resolved. The CDR3 extends over 13 amino acids. Per the germline V gene, CDR1 is PRHDT and CDR2 is FYEKMQ (reference sequence). V lost 5 bases and J lost 9, with 11 bases in between. In DNA form, the CDR3 reads TGTGCCAGCAGCCCCGGGGTGAGTTCACCCCTCCACTTT. The encoded protein is CASSPGVSSPLHF. Full variable domain (rest looked up from reference TRBV13 and TRBJ1-6): AAGVIQSPRHLIKEKRETATLKCYPIPRHDTVYWYQQGPGQDPQFLISFYEKMQSDKGSIPDRFSAQQFSDYHSELNMSSLELGDSALYFCASSPGVSSPLHFGNGTRLTVT.

This clonotype showed up just once. One junction end disagrees with the germline gene, perhaps due to a read error. The chain uses TRBV7-3 and TRBJ2-7, with 16 bases fitting TRBD2. There are 18 residues in the CDR3. Germline CDR1 reads SGHTA; CDR2 reads FQGTGA. As DNA, the CDR3 is TGTGCCAGCAGCCTAACGGGACTAGCGGGAGGGCCAGGTTACGAGCAGTACTTC. Translation: CASSLTGLAGGPGYEQYF. Variable domain in full (rest from reference TRBV7-3 and TRBJ2-7): GAGVSQTPSNKVTEKGKYVELRCDPISGHTALYWYRQSLGQGPEFLIYFQGTGAADDSGLPNDRFFAVRPEGSVSTLKIQRTERGDSAVYLCASSLTGLAGGPGYEQYFGPGTRLTVT.

CDR3 sequence reads: CAAVMRRPGELFF. DNA for the CDR3: TGTGCCGCCGTTATGAGACGGCCCGGGGAGCTGTTTTTT. J is TRBJ2-2 and V is TRBV12-3 or TRBV12-4; D unclear. Trimming took off 11 bases at V and 6 bases at J, with 16 bases between the two ends. The CDR3 loop spans 13 amino acids.

The chain links TRBV7-9 to TRBJ1-6; perhaps TRBD1 as D (5 bases). V lost 1 base and J 17 bases, leaving 18 bases between the germline ends. Germline V gives CDR1 SEHNR, CDR2 FQNEAQ (reference sequence). The length of the CDR3 is 14 residues. This CDR3 reads CASSLGGGGEAVHF. The CDR3 DNA is TGTGCCAGCAGCTTAGGGGGCGGCGGTGAGGCAGTCCACTTT.

The V call is TRBV9, the J call TRBJ2-3; 9 nucleotides agree with TRBD1. CDR1 is SGDLS and CDR2 is YYNGEE in the germline V gene. The CDR3 runs 14 residues. The V gene end was trimmed by 3 bases and the J gene end by 6 bases; junction bases not matched to a gene: 5. The CDR3 protein is CASSEGQGTDTQYF. In DNA, the CDR3 is TGTGCCAGCAGCGAGGGACAGGGAACGGATACGCAGTATTTT.

This CDR3 reads CASSRDRGIMFFYEQYF. In nucleotides, the CDR3 is TGTGCCAGCAGCCGAGACAGGGGAATTATGTTTTTCTACGAGCAGTACTTC. The rearrangement links TRBV7-2 to TRBJ2-7; 8 nucleotides match TRBD1. CDR3 length: 17 residues. CDR1 SGHTA and CDR2 FQGNSA come from the germline V gene. Trimming took 5 bases from V and 3 from J; bases not matched to a gene: 15.

This clonotype has a count of ten or more. The chain couples TRBV7-9 to TRBJ2-5; D remains unclear. The germline CDR1 and CDR2 sequences are SEHNR and FQNEAQ (reference sequence). Deletions cut 1 base from V and 3 bases from J, with 6 bases between. The CDR3 sequence is 13 residues long. The CDR3: CASSLVFEETQYF. In DNA form, the CDR3 reads TGTGCCAGCAGCTTAGTTTTCGAAGAGACCCAGTACTTC.

This clonotype was detected many times. V is TRBV20-1 and J is TRBJ1-1; D is possibly TRBD1 (5 bases). The CDR3 covers 13 residues. The V end was cut by 6 bases, the J end by 5 bases, with 16 bases between. The germline gives CDR1 DFQATT, CDR2 SNEGSKA (reference sequence). CDR3 nucleotide sequence: TGCAGTGCCGGGGACGGCGAGACGACTGAAGCTTTCTTT. It encodes CSAGDGETTEAFF.

This clonotype was seen only a few times. The chain combines TRBV15 with TRBJ2-3; 7 nucleotides agree with TRBD2. This CDR3 is 14 amino acids long. Germline loops: CDR1 LNHNV, CDR2 YYDKDF (reference sequence). V was pared by 5 bases and J by 3 bases, with 5 bases of the junction left unmatched. CDR3 in amino acids: CATSGGGVTDTQYF. For the CDR3, the DNA is TGTGCCACCAGCGGCGGGGGTGTTACAGATACGCAGTATTTT.

This chain joins TRBV29-1 and TRBJ2-7; tentatively, D is TRBD2 (6 bases). In germline, CDR1 is SQVTM, CDR2 ANQGSEA. This CDR3 is built from 14 residues. V was clipped by 6 bases and J by 0 bases, with 15 bases between them. CDR3 sequence reads: CSVPDGGSSYEQYF. As DNA, the CDR3 is TGCAGCGTCCCCGACGGAGGGAGCTCCTACGAGCAGTACTTC.

As DNA, the CDR3 is TGTGCCAGCAGCTTCCGGGACATGGTACGCTACACCTTC. Translated, it gives CASSFRDMVRYTF. The rearrangement uses TRBV7-8 and TRBJ1-2; the D gene is possibly TRBD1 (6 bases). The CDR3 is 13 residues long. The V end lost 3 bases, the J end lost 9 bases, and 14 bases lay between the germline ends. Germline V gene data show CDR1 as SGHVS and CDR2 as FQNEAQ.

This clonotype came up a few times. This sequence joins TRBV6-5 and TRBJ1-2, with a weak D call TRBD1 (5 bases). Trimming removed 4 bases from V and 2 bases from J, with 8 bases in between. Germline-derived CDR1 and CDR2 are MNHEY and SVGAGI. This CDR3 region has 13 residues. CDR3 sequence reads: CASSFDRNYGYTF. The DNA of the CDR3 is TGTGCCAGCAGTTTCGACAGAAACTATGGCTACACCTTC.

At least ten counts were recorded for this clonotype. The chain carries TRBV19 and TRBJ1-6; unclear D gene. Deletions cut 4 bases from V and 6 bases from J, with 13 bases between. CDR1 is LNHDA and CDR2 is SQIVND in the germline V gene (reference sequence). The CDR3 has 15 amino acids. The CDR3 loop reads CASSTVDRANSPLHF. The DNA for the CDR3 is TGTGCCAGTAGTACCGTGGACCGGGCTAATTCACCCCTCCACTTT.

In its sample, this clonotype was seen many times. The rearrangement links TRBV10-3 to TRBJ2-7; no clear D. Per germline, CDR1 ENHRY and CDR2 SYGVKD. The germline V and J ends were trimmed by 10 bases and 5 bases, with 12 bases remaining between them. The CDR3 contains 11 residues. CDR3 sequence reads: CATVRSHEQYF. CDR3 bases: TGTGCCACCGTTAGGTCTCACGAGCAGTACTTC.

This clonotype showed up just a few times. The CDR3 bases are TGTGCCAGCAGCCAAGATCAGAAGGTTCCTGGGGAAGCTTTCTTT. This translates into CASSQDQKVPGEAFF. The rearrangement uses TRBV7-9 and TRBJ1-1; no definite D call. This CDR3 spans 15 amino acids. Germline CDR1 is SEHNR and CDR2 is FQNEAQ (reference sequence). V was trimmed by 5 bases and J by 8 bases, leaving 21 bases between them.

The chain carries TRBV12-3 or TRBV12-4 and TRBJ2-7, with a possible D match to TRBD2 (6 bases). This CDR3 is built from 15 residues. V was clipped by 0 bases and J by 5 bases, with 14 bases between them. CDR3 sequence (DNA): TGTGCCAGCAGTTTAGCGGGGGTTTGGAGGGACGAGCAGTACTTC. The encoded protein is CASSLAGVWRDEQYF.

This clonotype was counted ten times or more. The V and J genes are TRBV10-3 and TRBJ1-1; D not resolved. CDR1 and CDR2 from the germline V gene are ENHRY and SYGVKD. CDR3 length: 14 amino acids. V lost 0 bases and J lost 11, with 16 bases in between. The DNA for the CDR3 is TGTGCCATCAGTGAGTCGAAAGGTACCCTCGAGGCTTTCTTT. It translates to CAISESKGTLEAFF.

With regard to this clonotype: Mismatch with germline at one junction end may stem from a read error. The rearrangement joins TRBV6-4 to TRBJ2-5; D is perhaps TRBD2 (6 bases). The CDR3 has 16 residues. CDR1 and CDR2 (germline): MRHNA, SNTAGT. CDR3 bases: TGTGCCAGCAGTTACTCTATTTACGGGGGACGGGAGACCCAGTACTTC. As protein: CASSYSIYGGRETQYF.

This clonotype was observed many times. The genes are TRBV14 and TRBJ1-2; D is ambiguous. The CDR3 is 15 residues long. V was cut by 0 bases and J by 3 bases, with 11 bases left in between. CDR1 and CDR2 (germline): SGHDN, FVKESK. The CDR3 region is CASSQEAVPYYGYTF. The CDR3 bases are TGTGCCAGCAGCCAAGAAGCAGTGCCCTACTATGGCTACACCTTC.

This clonotype turned up a few times. The gene calls are TRBV12-3 or TRBV12-4 and TRBJ2-5, with D perhaps TRBD2 (6 bases). This CDR3 contains 15 residues. V lost 5 bases to trimming and J lost 2 bases, with 15 bases between them. CDR3 coding DNA: TGTGCCAGCAGTATTCGGGGTGGGGGGCAAGAGACCCAGTACTTC. This translates into CASSIRGGGQETQYF.